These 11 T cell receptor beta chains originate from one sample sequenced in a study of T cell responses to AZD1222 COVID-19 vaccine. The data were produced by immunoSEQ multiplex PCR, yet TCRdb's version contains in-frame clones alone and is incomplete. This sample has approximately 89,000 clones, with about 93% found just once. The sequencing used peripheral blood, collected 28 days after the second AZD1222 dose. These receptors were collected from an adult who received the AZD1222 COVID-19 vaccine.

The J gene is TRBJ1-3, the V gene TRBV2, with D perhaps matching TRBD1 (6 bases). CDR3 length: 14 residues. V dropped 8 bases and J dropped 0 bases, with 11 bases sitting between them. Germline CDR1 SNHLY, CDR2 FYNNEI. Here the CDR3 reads CASRTRGSGNTIYF. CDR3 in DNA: TGTGCCAGCCGTACCAGGGGCTCTGGAAACACCATATATTTT.

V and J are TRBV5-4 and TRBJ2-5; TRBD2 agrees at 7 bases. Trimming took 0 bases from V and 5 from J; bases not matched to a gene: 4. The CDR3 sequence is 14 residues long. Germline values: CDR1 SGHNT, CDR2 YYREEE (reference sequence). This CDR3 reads CASSLAISGETQYF. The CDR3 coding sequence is TGTGCCAGCAGCTTGGCGATTAGCGGGGAGACCCAGTACTTC.

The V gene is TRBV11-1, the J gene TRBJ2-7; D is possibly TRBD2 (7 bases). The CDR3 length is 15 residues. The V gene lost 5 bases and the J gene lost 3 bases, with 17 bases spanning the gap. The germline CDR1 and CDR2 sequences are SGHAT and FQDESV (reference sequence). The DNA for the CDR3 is TGTGCCAGCAGCCTAGGGGGGGGGCAGTACTACGAGCAGTACTTC. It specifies CASSLGGGQYYEQYF.

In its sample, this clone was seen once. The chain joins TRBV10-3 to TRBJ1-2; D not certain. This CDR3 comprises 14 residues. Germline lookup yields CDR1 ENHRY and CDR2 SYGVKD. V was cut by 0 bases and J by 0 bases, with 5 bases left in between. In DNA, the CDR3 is TGTGCCATCAGTGAGTCGAGTTCTAACTATGGCTACACCTTC. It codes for CAISESSSNYGYTF.

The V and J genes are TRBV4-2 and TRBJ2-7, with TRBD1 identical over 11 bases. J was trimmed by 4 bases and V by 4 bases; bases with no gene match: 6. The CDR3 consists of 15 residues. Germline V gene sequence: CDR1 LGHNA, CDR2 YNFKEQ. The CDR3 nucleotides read TGTGCCAGCAGCCGTTTGGGACAGGGGGAATACGAGCAGTACTTC. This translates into CASSRLGQGEYEQYF.

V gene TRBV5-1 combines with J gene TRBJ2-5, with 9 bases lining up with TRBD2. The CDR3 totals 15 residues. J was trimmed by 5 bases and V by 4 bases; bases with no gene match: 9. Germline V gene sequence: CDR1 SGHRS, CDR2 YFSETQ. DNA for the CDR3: TGCGCCAGCAGCCGGATGGCTAGCGGGGTGGAGACCCAGTACTTC. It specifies CASSRMASGVETQYF. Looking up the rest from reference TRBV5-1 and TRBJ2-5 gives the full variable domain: KAGVTQTPRYLIKTRGQQVTLSCSPISGHRSVSWYQQTPGQGLQFLFEYFSETQRNKGNFPGRFSGRQFSNSRSEMNVSTLELGDSALYLCASSRMASGVETQYFGPGTRLLVL.

The CDR3 DNA sequence: TGTGCCAGCAGTGAAGTTGGTTCCTACAATGAGCAGTTCTTC. Translation: CASSEVGSYNEQFF. The chain couples TRBV6-1 to TRBJ2-1; D is unclear. CDR3 length equals 14 residues. Trimming removed 1 base at V and 1 base at J, with 5 bases between. Germline values: CDR1 MNHNS, CDR2 SASEGT.

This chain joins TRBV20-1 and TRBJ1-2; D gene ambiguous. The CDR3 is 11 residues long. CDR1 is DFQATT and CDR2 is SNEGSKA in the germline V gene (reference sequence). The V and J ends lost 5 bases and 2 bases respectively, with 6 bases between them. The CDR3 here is CSAYMNYGYTF. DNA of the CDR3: TGCAGTGCTTACATGAACTATGGCTACACCTTC.

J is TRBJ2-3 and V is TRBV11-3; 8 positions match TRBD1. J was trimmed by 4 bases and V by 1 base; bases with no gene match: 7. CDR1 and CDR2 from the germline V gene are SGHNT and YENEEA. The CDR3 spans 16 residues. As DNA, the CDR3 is TGTGCCAGCAGCTTAGGGGACAGGTTTGTGCCAGATACGCAGTATTTT. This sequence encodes CASSLGDRFVPDTQYF.

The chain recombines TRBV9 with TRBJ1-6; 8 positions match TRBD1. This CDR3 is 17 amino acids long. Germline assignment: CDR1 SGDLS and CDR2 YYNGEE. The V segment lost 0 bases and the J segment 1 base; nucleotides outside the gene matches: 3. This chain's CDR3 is CASSVGQGRSYNSPLHF. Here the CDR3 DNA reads TGTGCCAGCAGCGTAGGACAGGGGAGGTCCTATAATTCACCCCTCCACTTT.

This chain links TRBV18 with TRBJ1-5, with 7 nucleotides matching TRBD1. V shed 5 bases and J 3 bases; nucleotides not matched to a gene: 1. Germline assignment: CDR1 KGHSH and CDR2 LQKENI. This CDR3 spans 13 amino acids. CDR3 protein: CASSGQDNQPQHF. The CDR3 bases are TGTGCCAGCTCAGGACAGGACAATCAGCCCCAGCATTTT.